A single sample is the source of the 24 T cell receptor beta chains below, sequenced in a study of blood T cell repertoires in COVID-19. Using immunoSEQ multiplex PCR, the repertoire was profiled, and TCRdb retains in-frame clones only, with some absent. The repertoire holds about 310,000 clones, with 90% as singletons. Sequenced material: peripheral blood. The origin of the receptors is a woman between 40 and 55 years old with COVID-19, enrolled during active disease.

The V and J genes are TRBV4-3 and TRBJ1-6, with TRBD1 matching 9 bases. The CDR3 is made up of 14 amino acids. V was pared by 1 base and J by 11 bases, with 3 bases of the junction left unmatched. CDR1 LGHNA and CDR2 YSLEER come from the germline V gene. CDR3 sequence reads: CASSQVRDRAPLHF. CDR3 nucleotides: TGCGCCAGCAGCCAAGTCAGGGACAGGGCACCCCTCCACTTT.

V and J are TRBV30 and TRBJ2-5; possibly TRBD2 for D (6 bases). Germline CDR1 is GTSNPN and CDR2 is SVGIG (reference sequence). Trimming took 3 bases from V and 5 from J, leaving 16 bases between them. The CDR3 consists of 14 residues. The CDR3 DNA reads as TGTGCCTGGAGCCCACTAGCCGCCAGTGAGACCCAGTACTTC. It yields the protein CAWSPLAASETQYF.

The genes are TRBV28 and TRBJ2-7, with D tentatively TRBD2 (6 bases). The ends were cut back, 5 bases at V and 4 bases at J, with 21 bases in the middle. Germline assignment: CDR1 MDHEN and CDR2 SYDVKM. The CDR3 is 16 residues long. The CDR3 protein is CASSATRLGMRYEQYF. CDR3 in DNA: TGTGCCAGCAGTGCCACACGACTAGGAATGAGATACGAGCAGTACTTC. The variable domain in full, completed from reference TRBV28 and TRBJ2-7, reads DVKVTQSSRYLVKRTGEKVFLECVQDMDHENMFWYRQDPGLGLRLIYFSYDVKMKEKGDIPEGYSVSREKKERFSLILESASTNQTSMYLCASSATRLGMRYEQYFGPGTRLTVT.

This clone occurred a few times. The rearrangement links TRBV6-2 or TRBV6-3 to TRBJ1-1; TRBD1 aligns across 11 bases. CDR1 is MNHEY and CDR2 is SVGEGT in the germline V gene. With V trimmed by 6 bases and J by 0 bases, 15 bases remained unmatched. The CDR3 contains 19 residues. The CDR3 DNA sequence: TGTGCCAGCAGCCGCTCCCATCGGACAGGGGGCTTCATGAACACTGAAGCTTTCTTT. It yields the protein CASSRSHRTGGFMNTEAFF.

The table lists this clone with a count of one. The genes are TRBV29-1 and TRBJ1-3, with TRBD1 as a possible D gene (5 bases). CDR1 and CDR2 (germline): SQVTM, ANQGSEA. The CDR3 spans 14 residues. With 4 bases removed from V and 0 bases from J, the gap between germline ends came to 10 bases. The CDR3: CSVANRSSGNTIYF. CDR3 nucleotide sequence: TGCAGCGTTGCAAACAGGTCCTCTGGAAACACCATATATTTT.

This chain connects TRBV6-5 to TRBJ1-6; D gene unclear. Trimming pared 3 bases from V and 0 bases from J, leaving 9 bases between. From germline, CDR1 is MNHEY and CDR2 SVGAGI. The CDR3 consists of 16 residues. The CDR3 DNA follows: TGTGCCAGCAGTTATTCCGTTTCCTCCTATAATTCACCCCTCCACTTT. Translation: CASSYSVSSYNSPLHF.

To note about this clone: At one end the junction does not follow the germline gene, possibly because of a read error. This chain links TRBV6-2 or TRBV6-3 with TRBJ2-1; 9 bases are shared with TRBD1. This CDR3 comprises 15 residues. CDR1 and CDR2 from the germline V gene are MNHEY and SVGEGT. The CDR3 bases are TGTGCCAGCAGCCCCAGACAGGGGGAATACAATGGGCAGTTCTTC. This codes for CASSPRQGEYNGQFF.

On this clone itself: The sample carries other DNA sequences with the same CDR3. V and J are TRBV7-2 and TRBJ2-5, with D possibly matching TRBD2 (6 bases). Germline V CDR1 and CDR2: SGHTA, FQGNSA. There are 13 residues in the CDR3. V dropped 5 bases and J dropped 4 bases, with 11 bases sitting between them. CDR3 protein: CASSPGGRETQYF. Here the CDR3 DNA reads TGTGCCAGCAGCCCTGGGGGGAGAGAGACCCAGTACTTC.

The chain employs TRBV24-1 and TRBJ2-5, with 8 nucleotides matching TRBD1. The CDR3 contains 15 residues. The germline CDR1 and CDR2 sequences are KGHDR and SFDVKD. The J segment lost 5 bases and the V segment lost 3 bases, leaving 7 bases of the junction unmatched. CDR3 DNA: TGTGCCACCAGTGATCCTCAGGGGGCCAGGGAGACCCAGTACTTC. Amino acids: CATSDPQGARETQYF.

The V and J genes are TRBV18 and TRBJ2-5; D is possibly TRBD2 (6 bases). Looked up from germline, CDR1 is KGHSH and CDR2 is LQKENI. The V and J ends lost 5 bases and 1 base respectively, with 11 bases between them. The CDR3 totals 14 residues. The CDR3 protein is CASSTRESQETQYF. In DNA, the CDR3 is TGTGCCAGCTCAACCCGGGAGAGCCAAGAGACCCAGTACTTC.

The rearrangement joins TRBV28 to TRBJ2-7; the D gene is possibly TRBD2 (5 bases). This CDR3 contains 15 residues. CDR1 and CDR2 from the germline V gene are MDHEN and SYDVKM. V lost 5 bases to trimming and J lost 2 bases, with 16 bases between them. DNA of the CDR3: TGTGCCAGCAGTGTAGGTATTCCGGGGACCTACGAGCAGTACTTC. Protein: CASSVGIPGTYEQYF. The full variable domain, rest sourced from reference TRBV28 and TRBJ2-7, is DVKVTQSSRYLVKRTGEKVFLECVQDMDHENMFWYRQDPGLGLRLIYFSYDVKMKEKGDIPEGYSVSREKKERFSLILESASTNQTSMYLCASSVGIPGTYEQYFGPGTRLTVT.

V usage is TRBV30 and J usage is TRBJ2-7, with 12 bases fitting TRBD1. The CDR3 spans 16 residues. Losses at the gene ends were 0 bases for V and 5 bases for J; bases not matched to a gene: 8. Germline loops: CDR1 GTSNPN, CDR2 SVGIG (reference sequence). The DNA for the CDR3 is TGTGCCTGGAGTGTAGGGGGACAGGGGGCCCTTGACGAGCAGTACTTC. The encoded protein is CAWSVGGQGALDEQYF.

This clone showed up just once. The CDR3 DNA is TGCGCCAGCAGCTTGGCCACTAGCGGGAGTCGGGACACCGGGGAGCTGTTTTTT. It translates to CASSLATSGSRDTGELFF. The chain uses TRBV5-1 and TRBJ2-2; 11 positions agree with TRBD2. This CDR3 has 18 amino acids. V shed 0 bases and J 3 bases; nucleotides not matched to a gene: 7. Germline CDR1 and CDR2: SGHRS and YFSETQ.

This clone has just a few counts. The J gene is TRBJ2-7, the V gene TRBV7-8, with 10 bases that match TRBD1. CDR1 and CDR2 from the germline V gene are SGHVS and FQNEAQ. The length of the CDR3 is 14 residues. V shed 5 bases, J shed 4 bases, and the junction held 5 bases outside the gene matches. The CDR3 loop is CASSPRTGGYEQYF. The DNA for the CDR3 is TGTGCCAGCAGCCCCCGGACAGGGGGTTACGAGCAGTACTTC.

This clone appeared once. The chain employs TRBV28 and TRBJ2-2; D might be TRBD1 (6 bases). This CDR3 comprises 14 residues. The V gene lost 7 bases and the J gene lost 2 bases, with 11 bases spanning the gap. Germline V gene sequence: CDR1 MDHEN, CDR2 SYDVKM. CDR3 in amino acids: CASNQDRNTGELFF. The CDR3 nucleotides are TGTGCCAGCAATCAGGACAGAAACACCGGGGAGCTGTTTTTT. The full variable domain, with the rest looked up from reference TRBV28 and TRBJ2-2, is DVKVTQSSRYLVKRTGEKVFLECVQDMDHENMFWYRQDPGLGLRLIYFSYDVKMKEKGDIPEGYSVSREKKERFSLILESASTNQTSMYLCASNQDRNTGELFFGEGSRLTVL.

The genes are TRBV18 and TRBJ2-7, with a tentative D call TRBD2 (6 bases). The CDR3 length is 14 residues. V was cut by 3 bases and J by 0 bases, with 9 bases left in between. Looked up from germline, CDR1 is KGHSH and CDR2 is LQKENI. CDR3 sequence: CASSPHGSSYEQYF. The DNA for the CDR3 is TGTGCCAGCTCACCTCACGGGAGCTCCTACGAGCAGTACTTC.

V is TRBV7-2 and J is TRBJ1-5; a possible D gene is TRBD1 (5 bases). The CDR3 is 18 residues long. Looked up from germline, CDR1 is SGHTA and CDR2 is FQGNSA. Trimming took off 3 bases at V and 3 bases at J, with 21 bases between the two ends. CDR3 residues: CASSLWSVGGLNNQPQHF. CDR3 DNA: TGTGCCAGCAGCTTGTGGTCGGTCGGGGGATTGAACAATCAGCCCCAGCATTTT.

The chain uses TRBV28 and TRBJ1-3; 8 bases map to TRBD1. After removal of 5 bases from V and 1 base from J, the junction contained 4 bases not matched to a gene. Germline loops: CDR1 MDHEN, CDR2 SYDVKM. The CDR3 is 15 amino acids. CDR3 residues: CASSPWTGSGNTIYF. The CDR3 bases are TGTGCCAGCAGTCCCTGGACAGGGTCTGGAAACACCATATATTTT. Full variable domain (missing parts from reference TRBV28 and TRBJ1-3): DVKVTQSSRYLVKRTGEKVFLECVQDMDHENMFWYRQDPGLGLRLIYFSYDVKMKEKGDIPEGYSVSREKKERFSLILESASTNQTSMYLCASSPWTGSGNTIYFGEGSWLTVV.

The chain uses TRBV21-1 and TRBJ2-2; the D call TRBD1 from the table was never checked on the DNA. TRBV21-1 is a pseudogene. CDR3 length: 16 residues. CDR3 sequence reads: CASSPGAGAGTGELFF. The CDR3 nucleotides read TGTGCCAGCAGCCCTGGGGCAGGGGCTGGCACCGGGGAGCTGTTTTTT.

This chain uses TRBV6-1 with TRBJ2-7, with 7 bases that match TRBD1. The CDR3 runs 15 residues. Germline CDR1 MNHNS, CDR2 SASEGT. Germline trimming cut 1 base from V and 9 bases from J; bases unmatched to any gene: 12. The CDR3 reads CASSEGYRGVSRQYF. In DNA, the CDR3 is TGTGCCAGCAGTGAAGGGTACAGGGGTGTTTCTCGGCAGTACTTC.

This sequence joins TRBV7-3 and TRBJ1-4; 8 bases are shared with TRBD1. Germline V CDR1 and CDR2: SGHTA, FQGTGA. CDR3 length equals 13 residues. V was pared by 5 bases and J by 8 bases, with 4 bases of the junction left unmatched. The CDR3 DNA is TGTGCCAGCAGCCAGGGGGCTGGGGAAAAACTGTTTTTT. Protein: CASSQGAGEKLFF.

This sequence joins TRBV19 and TRBJ1-4, with a possible D match to TRBD1 (6 bases). The CDR3 runs to 14 residues. CDR1 LNHDA and CDR2 SQIVND come from the germline V gene (reference sequence). The V end was cut by 2 bases, the J end by 8 bases, with 12 bases between. CDR3 sequence reads: CASSILGGNEKLFF. CDR3 DNA sequence: TGTGCCAGTAGTATATTAGGGGGTAACGAAAAACTGTTTTTT.

The V and J genes are TRBV28 and TRBJ1-6; D is unresolved. The germline V gene encodes CDR1 MDHEN and CDR2 SYDVKM. V was clipped by 5 bases and J by 8 bases, with 13 bases between them. The CDR3 spans 14 residues. The DNA for the CDR3 is TGTGCCAGCAGTCAGGCGTCTGTCTATTCACCCCTCCACTTT. Amino acid sequence: CASSQASVYSPLHF.

This chain joins TRBV7-2 and TRBJ2-2, with TRBD2 identical over 10 bases. Looked up from germline, CDR1 is SGHTA and CDR2 is FQGNSA. Unmatched junction bases numbered 4, after V lost 2 bases and J lost 1 base. The CDR3 runs to 17 residues. CDR3 sequence (DNA): TGTGCCAGCAGCTTACCTAGCGGGGGAATGAACACCGGGGAGCTGTTTTTT. Protein sequence: CASSLPSGGMNTGELFF.